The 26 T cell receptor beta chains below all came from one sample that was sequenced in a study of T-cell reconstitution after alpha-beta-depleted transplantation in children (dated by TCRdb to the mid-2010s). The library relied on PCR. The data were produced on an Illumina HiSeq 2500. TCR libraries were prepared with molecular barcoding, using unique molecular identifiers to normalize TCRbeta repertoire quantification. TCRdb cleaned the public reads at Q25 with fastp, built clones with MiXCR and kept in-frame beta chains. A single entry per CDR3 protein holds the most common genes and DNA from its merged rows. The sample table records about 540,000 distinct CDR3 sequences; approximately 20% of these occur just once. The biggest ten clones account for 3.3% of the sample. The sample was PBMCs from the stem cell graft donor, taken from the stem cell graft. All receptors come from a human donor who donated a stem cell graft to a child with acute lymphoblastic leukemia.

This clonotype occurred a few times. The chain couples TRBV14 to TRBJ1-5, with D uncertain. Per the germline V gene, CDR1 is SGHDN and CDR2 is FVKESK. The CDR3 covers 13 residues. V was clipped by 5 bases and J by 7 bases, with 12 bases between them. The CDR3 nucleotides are TGTGCCAGCAGCTTCACCTGGGAGCAGCCCCAGCATTTT. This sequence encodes CASSFTWEQPQHF.

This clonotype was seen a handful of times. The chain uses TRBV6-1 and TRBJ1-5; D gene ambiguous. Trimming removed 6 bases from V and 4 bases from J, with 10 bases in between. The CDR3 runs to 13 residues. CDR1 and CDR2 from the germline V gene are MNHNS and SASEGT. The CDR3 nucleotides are TGTGCCAGCAGCTGGACCTTAAATCAGCCCCAGCATTTT. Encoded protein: CASSWTLNQPQHF.

Here the CDR3 reads CASSPRVAGEITDTQYF. CDR3 coding DNA: TGTGCCAGCAGCCCGAGGGTAGCGGGAGAGATCACAGATACGCAGTATTTT. The chain has TRBV9 and TRBJ2-3; TRBD2 aligns across 9 bases. J gave up 2 bases and V 4 bases, and 11 bases lay outside the gene matches. The V gene's germline CDR1 is SGDLS and CDR2 YYNGEE. The CDR3 has 17 residues.

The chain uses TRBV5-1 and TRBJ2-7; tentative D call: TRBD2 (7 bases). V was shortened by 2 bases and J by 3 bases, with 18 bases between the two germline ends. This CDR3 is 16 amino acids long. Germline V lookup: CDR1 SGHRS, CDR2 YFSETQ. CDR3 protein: CASSFHGRKGDYEQYF. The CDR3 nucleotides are TGCGCCAGCAGCTTTCACGGGAGGAAGGGGGACTACGAGCAGTACTTC.

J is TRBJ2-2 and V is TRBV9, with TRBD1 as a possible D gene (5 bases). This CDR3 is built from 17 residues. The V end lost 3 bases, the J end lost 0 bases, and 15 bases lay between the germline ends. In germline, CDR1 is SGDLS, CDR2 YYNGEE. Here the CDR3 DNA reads TGTGCCAGCAGCGCCACAGAGGCGACAGCGAACACCGGGGAGCTGTTTTTT. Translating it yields CASSATEATANTGELFF.

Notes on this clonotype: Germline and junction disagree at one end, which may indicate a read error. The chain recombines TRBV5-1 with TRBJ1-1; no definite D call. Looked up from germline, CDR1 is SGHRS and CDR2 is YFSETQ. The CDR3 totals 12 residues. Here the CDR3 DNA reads TGCGCCAGCATCTTGGCGGCCACTGAAGCTTTCTTT. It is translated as CASILAATEAFF. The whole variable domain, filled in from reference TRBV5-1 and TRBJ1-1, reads KAGVTQTPRYLIKTRGQQVTLSCSPISGHRSVSWYQQTPGQGLQFLFEYFSETQRNKGNFPGRFSGRQFSNSRSEMNVSTLELGDSALYLCASILAATEAFFGQGTRLTVV.

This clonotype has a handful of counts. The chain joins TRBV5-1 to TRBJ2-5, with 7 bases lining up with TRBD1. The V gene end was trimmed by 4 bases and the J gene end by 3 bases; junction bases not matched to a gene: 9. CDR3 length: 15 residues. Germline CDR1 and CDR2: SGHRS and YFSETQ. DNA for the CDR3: TGCGCCAGCAGCCCGGTTCACGGACAGGAAGAGACCCAGTACTTC. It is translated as CASSPVHGQEETQYF.

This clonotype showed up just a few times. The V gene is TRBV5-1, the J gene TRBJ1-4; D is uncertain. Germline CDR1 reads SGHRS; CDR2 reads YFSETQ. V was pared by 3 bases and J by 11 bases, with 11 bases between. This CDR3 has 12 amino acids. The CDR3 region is CASSSSRAKLFF. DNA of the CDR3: TGCGCCAGCAGCTCGTCGAGGGCGAAACTGTTTTTT.

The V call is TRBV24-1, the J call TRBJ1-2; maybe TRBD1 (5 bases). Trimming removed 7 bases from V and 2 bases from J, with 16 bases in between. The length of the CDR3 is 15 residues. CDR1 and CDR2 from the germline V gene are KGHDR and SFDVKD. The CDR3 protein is CATSLKEGSNYGYTF. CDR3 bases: TGTGCCACCAGCCTGAAGGAGGGGAGCAACTATGGCTACACCTTC.

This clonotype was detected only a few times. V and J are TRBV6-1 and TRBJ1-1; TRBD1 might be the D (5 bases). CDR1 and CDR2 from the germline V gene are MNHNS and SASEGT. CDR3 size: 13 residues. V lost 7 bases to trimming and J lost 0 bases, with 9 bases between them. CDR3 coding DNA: TGTGCCAGCAAGGCAGGGATGAACACTGAAGCTTTCTTT. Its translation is CASKAGMNTEAFF.

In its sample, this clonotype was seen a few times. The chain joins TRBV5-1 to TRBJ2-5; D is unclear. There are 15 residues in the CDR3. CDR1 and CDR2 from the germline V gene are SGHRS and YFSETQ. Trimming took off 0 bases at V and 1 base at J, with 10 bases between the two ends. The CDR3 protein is CASSLGSGIQETQYF. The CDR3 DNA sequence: TGCGCCAGCAGCTTGGGATCGGGTATCCAAGAGACCCAGTACTTC.

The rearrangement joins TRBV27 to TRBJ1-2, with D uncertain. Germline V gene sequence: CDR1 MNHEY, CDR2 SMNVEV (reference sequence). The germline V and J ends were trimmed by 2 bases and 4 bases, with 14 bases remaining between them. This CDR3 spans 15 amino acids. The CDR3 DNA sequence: TGTGCCAGCAGTTTAATTTGGGGAATGGGCTATGGCTACACCTTC. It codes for CASSLIWGMGYGYTF.

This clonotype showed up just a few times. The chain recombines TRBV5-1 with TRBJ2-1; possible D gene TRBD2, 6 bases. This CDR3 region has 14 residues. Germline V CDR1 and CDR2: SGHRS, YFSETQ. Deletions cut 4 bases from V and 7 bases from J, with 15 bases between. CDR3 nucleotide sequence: TGCGCCAGCAGCCGGGGGACCCGGAGGAATGAGCAGTTCTTC. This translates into CASSRGTRRNEQFF.

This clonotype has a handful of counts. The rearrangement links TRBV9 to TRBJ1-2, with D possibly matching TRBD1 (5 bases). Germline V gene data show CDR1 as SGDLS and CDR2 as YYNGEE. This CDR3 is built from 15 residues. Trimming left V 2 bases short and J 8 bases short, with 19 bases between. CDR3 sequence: CASSVPTGPPGGYTF. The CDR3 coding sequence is TGTGCCAGCAGCGTCCCCACGGGGCCACCCGGGGGCTACACCTTC.

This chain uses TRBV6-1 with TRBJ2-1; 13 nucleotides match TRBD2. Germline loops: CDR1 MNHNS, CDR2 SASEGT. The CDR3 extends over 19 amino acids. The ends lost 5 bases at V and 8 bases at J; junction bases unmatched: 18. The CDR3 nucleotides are TGTGCCAGCAGTAGGCGAGGGAGGACTAGCGGGGGAGCAGTGGATGAGCAGTTCTTC. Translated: CASSRRGRTSGGAVDEQFF.

Here the CDR3 reads CSARGYRDNSYEQYF. Here the CDR3 DNA reads TGCAGTGCTAGAGGGTACCGGGACAACTCCTACGAGCAGTACTTC. This chain uses TRBV20-1 with TRBJ2-7; TRBD1 is a possible D gene (6 bases). The V gene's germline CDR1 is DFQATT and CDR2 SNEGSKA (reference sequence). The CDR3 loop spans 15 amino acids. V gave up 1 base and J gave up 0 bases, with 13 bases separating them.

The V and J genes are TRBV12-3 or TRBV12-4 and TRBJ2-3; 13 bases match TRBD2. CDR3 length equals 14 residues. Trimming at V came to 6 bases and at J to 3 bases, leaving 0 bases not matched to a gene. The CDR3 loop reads CASRGLAGTDTQYF. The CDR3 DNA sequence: TGTGCCAGCAGGGGACTAGCGGGAACAGATACGCAGTATTTT.

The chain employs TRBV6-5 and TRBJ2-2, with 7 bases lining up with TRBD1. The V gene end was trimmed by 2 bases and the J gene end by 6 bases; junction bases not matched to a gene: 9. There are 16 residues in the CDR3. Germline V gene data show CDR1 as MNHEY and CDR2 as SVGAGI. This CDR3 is CASSYGAGGLAGELFF. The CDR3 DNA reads TGTGCCAGCAGTTACGGGGCAGGGGGTCTCGCCGGGGAGCTGTTTTTT.

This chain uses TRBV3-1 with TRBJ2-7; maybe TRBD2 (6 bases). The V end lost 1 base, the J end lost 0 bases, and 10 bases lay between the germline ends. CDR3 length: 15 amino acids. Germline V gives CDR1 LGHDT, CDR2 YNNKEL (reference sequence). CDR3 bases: TGTGCCAGCAGCCAAGGTCTTAGCGGCTCCTACGAGCAGTACTTC. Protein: CASSQGLSGSYEQYF.

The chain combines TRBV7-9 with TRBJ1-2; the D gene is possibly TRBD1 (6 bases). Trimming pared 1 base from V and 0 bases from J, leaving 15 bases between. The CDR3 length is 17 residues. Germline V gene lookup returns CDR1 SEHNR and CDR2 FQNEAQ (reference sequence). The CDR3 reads CASSLVGRTAANYGYTF. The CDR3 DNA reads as TGTGCCAGCAGCTTAGTAGGGAGGACAGCAGCTAACTATGGCTACACCTTC.

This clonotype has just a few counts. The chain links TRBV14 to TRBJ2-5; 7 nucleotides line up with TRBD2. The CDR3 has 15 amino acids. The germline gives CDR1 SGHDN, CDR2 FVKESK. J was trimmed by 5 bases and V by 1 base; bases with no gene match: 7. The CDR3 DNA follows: TGTGCCAGCAGCCAAGGCGGGAGAGTCTTGGAGACCCAGTACTTC. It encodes CASSQGGRVLETQYF.

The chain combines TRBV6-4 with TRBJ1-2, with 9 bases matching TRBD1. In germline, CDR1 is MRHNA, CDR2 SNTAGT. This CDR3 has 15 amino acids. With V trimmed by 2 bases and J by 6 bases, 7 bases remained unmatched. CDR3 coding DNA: TGTGCCAGCAGTGACGGGGACAGGGATTCCGATGGCTACACCTTC. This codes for CASSDGDRDSDGYTF.

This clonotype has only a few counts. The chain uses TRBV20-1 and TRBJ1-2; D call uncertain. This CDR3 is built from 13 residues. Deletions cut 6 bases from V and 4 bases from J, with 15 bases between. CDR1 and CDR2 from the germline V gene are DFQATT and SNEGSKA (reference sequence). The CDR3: CSASMGISYGYTF. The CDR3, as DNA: TGCAGTGCCTCCATGGGGATCAGCTATGGCTACACCTTC.

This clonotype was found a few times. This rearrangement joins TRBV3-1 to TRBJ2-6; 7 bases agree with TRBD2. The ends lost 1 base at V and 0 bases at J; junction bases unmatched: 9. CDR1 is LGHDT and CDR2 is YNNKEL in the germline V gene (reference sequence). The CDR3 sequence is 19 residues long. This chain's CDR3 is CASSQGAAGDFSGANVLTF. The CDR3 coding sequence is TGTGCCAGCAGCCAAGGTGCGGCGGGAGATTTCTCTGGGGCCAACGTCCTGACTTTC.

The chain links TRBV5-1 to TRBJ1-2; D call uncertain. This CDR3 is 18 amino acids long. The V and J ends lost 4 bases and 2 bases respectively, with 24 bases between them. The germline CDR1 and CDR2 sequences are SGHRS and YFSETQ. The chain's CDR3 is CASSTQLKSRTGNYGYTF. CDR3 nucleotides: TGCGCCAGCAGCACCCAGTTAAAGAGCCGGACTGGAAACTATGGCTACACCTTC. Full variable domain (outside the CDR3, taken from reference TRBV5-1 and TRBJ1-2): KAGVTQTPRYLIKTRGQQVTLSCSPISGHRSVSWYQQTPGQGLQFLFEYFSETQRNKGNFPGRFSGRQFSNSRSEMNVSTLELGDSALYLCASSTQLKSRTGNYGYTFGSGTRLTVV.

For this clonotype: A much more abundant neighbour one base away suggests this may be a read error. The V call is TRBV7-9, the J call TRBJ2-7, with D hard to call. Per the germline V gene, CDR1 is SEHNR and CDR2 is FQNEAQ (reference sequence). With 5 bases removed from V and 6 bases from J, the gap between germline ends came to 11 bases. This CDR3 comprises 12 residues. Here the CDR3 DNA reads TGTGCCAGCAGCACCGCCCTCTCCGAGCAGTACTTC. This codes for CASSTALSEQYF.